This T cell receptor beta chain emerged from a study of response to subunit inactivated influenza vaccine. Findings of the study overall: It was the authors' suggestion that each seasonal influenza vaccination recruits few new T cells.

TCRdb fed the RT-PCR reads into MiXCR, producing one record per CDR3 protein. The sample has around 480,000 distinct CDR3 sequences; 16% are singletons. On this clonotype itself: The antigen is undetermined.

V was trimmed by 0 bases and J by 3 bases, leaving 9 bases between them. Germline V gene data show CDR1 as DFQATT and CDR2 as SNEGSKA (reference sequence). The CDR3 runs to 15 residues. This clonotype was sampled from a man between 50 and 69 years old who received an inactivated influenza vaccine. The starting material was CD4+ T cells sorted from PBMCs, obtained less than 30 months after vaccination. The chain couples TRBV20-1 to TRBJ2-6; weak D call: TRBD1 (5 bases). CDR3 sequence: CSARDKGFGANVLTF. CDR3 nucleotide sequence: TGCAGTGCTAGAGATAAGGGGTTTGGGGCCAACGTCCTGACTTTC.